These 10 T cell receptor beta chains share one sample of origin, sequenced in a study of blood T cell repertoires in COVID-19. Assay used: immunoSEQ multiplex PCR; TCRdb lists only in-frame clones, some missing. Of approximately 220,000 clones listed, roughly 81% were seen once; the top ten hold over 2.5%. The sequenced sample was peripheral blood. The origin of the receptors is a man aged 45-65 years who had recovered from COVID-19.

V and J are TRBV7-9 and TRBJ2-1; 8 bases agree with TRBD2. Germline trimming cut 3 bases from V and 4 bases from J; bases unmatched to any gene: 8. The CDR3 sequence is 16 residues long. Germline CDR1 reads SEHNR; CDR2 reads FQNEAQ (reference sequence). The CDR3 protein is CASSFGRASGYNEQFF. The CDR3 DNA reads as TGTGCCAGCAGCTTCGGTCGTGCTAGCGGGTACAATGAGCAGTTCTTC.

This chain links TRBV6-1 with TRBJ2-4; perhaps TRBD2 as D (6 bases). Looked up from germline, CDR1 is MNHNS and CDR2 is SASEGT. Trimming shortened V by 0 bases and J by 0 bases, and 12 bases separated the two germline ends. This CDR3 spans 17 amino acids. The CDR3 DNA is TGTGCCAGCAGTGAAGCGCATGGAGGGCTAGCCAAAAACATTCAGTACTTC. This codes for CASSEAHGGLAKNIQYF.

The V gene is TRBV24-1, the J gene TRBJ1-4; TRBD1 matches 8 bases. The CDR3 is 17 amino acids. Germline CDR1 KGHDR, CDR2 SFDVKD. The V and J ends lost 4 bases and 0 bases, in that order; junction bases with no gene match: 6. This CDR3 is CATSDPGQGTTNEKLFF. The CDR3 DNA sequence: TGTGCCACCAGTGACCCCGGACAGGGAACAACTAATGAAAAACTGTTTTTT.

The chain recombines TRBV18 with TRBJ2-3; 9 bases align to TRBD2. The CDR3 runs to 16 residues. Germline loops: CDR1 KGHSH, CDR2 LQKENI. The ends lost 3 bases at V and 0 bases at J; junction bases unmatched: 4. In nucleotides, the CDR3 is TGTGCCAGCTCACCGATAGCGGGAGCAAGCACAGATACGCAGTATTTT. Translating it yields CASSPIAGASTDTQYF.

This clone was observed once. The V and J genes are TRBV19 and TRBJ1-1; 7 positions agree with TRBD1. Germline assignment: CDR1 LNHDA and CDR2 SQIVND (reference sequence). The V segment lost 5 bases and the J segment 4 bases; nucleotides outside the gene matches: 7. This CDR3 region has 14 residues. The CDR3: CASSADRVATEAFF. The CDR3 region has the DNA TGTGCCAGTAGTGCAGACAGGGTGGCCACTGAAGCTTTCTTT.

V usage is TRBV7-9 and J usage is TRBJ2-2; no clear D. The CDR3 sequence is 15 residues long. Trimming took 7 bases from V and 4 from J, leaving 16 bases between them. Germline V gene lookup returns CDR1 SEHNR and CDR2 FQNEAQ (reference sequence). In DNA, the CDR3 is TGTGCCAGCACCGCCGTGACACAACCCACCGGGGAGCTGTTTTTT. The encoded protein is CASTAVTQPTGELFF.

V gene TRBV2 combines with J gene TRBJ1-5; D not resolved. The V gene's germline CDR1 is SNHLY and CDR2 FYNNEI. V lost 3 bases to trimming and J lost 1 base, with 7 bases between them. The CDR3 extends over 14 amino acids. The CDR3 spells CASSEWLSNQPQHF. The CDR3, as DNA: TGTGCCAGCAGTGAGTGGCTCAGCAATCAGCCCCAGCATTTT. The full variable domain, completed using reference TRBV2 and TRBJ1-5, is EPEVTQTPSHQVTQMGQEVILRCVPISNHLYFYWYRQILGQKVEFLVSFYNNEISEKSEIFDDQFSVERPDGSNFTLKIRSTKLEDSAMYFCASSEWLSNQPQHFGDGTRLSIL.

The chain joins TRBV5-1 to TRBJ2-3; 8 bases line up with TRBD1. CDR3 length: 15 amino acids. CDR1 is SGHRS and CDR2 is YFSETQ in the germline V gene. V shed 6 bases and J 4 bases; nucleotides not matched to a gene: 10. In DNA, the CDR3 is TGCGCCAGCAAGGGATGGCAGGGGGCGGCAGATACGCAGTATTTT. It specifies CASKGWQGAADTQYF.

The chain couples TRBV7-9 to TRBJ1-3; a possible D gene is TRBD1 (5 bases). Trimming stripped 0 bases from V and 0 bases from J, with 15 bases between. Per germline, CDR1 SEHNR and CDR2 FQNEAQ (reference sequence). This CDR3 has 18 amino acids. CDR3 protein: CASSLAPYGRGSGNTIYF. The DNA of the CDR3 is TGTGCCAGCAGCTTAGCGCCGTACGGAAGGGGCTCTGGAAACACCATATATTTT.

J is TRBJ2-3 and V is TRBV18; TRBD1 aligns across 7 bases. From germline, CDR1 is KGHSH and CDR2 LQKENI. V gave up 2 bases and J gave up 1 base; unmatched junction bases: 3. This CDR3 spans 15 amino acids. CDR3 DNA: TGTGCCAGCTCACCAAACAGGGGTGGCACAGATACGCAGTATTTT. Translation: CASSPNRGGTDTQYF.